This T cell receptor beta chain was found in a study of cytomegalovirus exposure and HLA in healthy donors. Study overall: Approximately 85 million unique TCRs from HLA-typed donors were held in an early release of data.

A multiplex PCR was run with 60 Vbeta primers and 13 Jbeta primers. The assay was immunoSEQ multiplex PCR, and TCRdb's table has in-frame clones only and misses some. This table holds some 81,000 clones, 73% found once. Germline V gene lookup returns CDR1 SEHNR and CDR2 FQNEAQ (reference sequence). Trimming shortened V by 3 bases and J by 5 bases, and 4 bases separated the two germline ends. The CDR3 is 11 residues long. The sequence was collected from a woman in her thirties or forties in good health and CMV-seropositive. The rearrangement links TRBV7-9 to TRBJ2-5; D not certain. The sample consisted of PBMCs. The CDR3: CASSFQETQYF. In nucleotides, the CDR3 is TGTGCCAGCAGCTTCCAGGAGACCCAGTACTTC.